The sequence of this T cell receptor (beta chain) was determined in a study of PD-1 blockade in classical Hodgkin lymphoma (dated by TCRdb to the early 2020s). With respect to the entire study: The study used CyTOF and TCR beta sequencing to define a peripheral blood immune signature of response to PD-1 blockade in classical Hodgkin lymphoma.

The investigation overall reported the following: The study covered only a single clinical trial cohort, and the causes of the repertoire differences, possibly disease activity or prior therapy, were still not defined. Baseline TCR diversity was reported to be lower in newly diagnosed patients than in healthy donors, and even lower in relapsed/refractory patients.

Deletion took 0 bases off V and 1 base off J, with a span of 9 bases between the germline ends. The CDR3 holds 15 amino acids from the cysteine to the phenylalanine. Of all the DNA, just the CDR3 is kept, 45 bases in frame from base 1. Taken from the germline V gene, the CDR1 and CDR2 loops are SGHTA and FQGNSA. The label giving this sample's time point can be read as: newly diagnosed, previously untreated cHL patient sample. Using a Miltenyi CD4+ T cell isolation kit, CD4+ T cells were purified from thawed PBMCs through magnetic negative selection. As a comparison group for the relapsed/refractory trial patients, PBMCs from patients with newly diagnosed, previously untreated classical Hodgkin lymphoma were sequenced. Peripheral blood was collected in 8 mL Vacutainer Cell Preparation Tubes, from which PBMCs were isolated by centrifugation and then cryopreserved. Purified CD4+ and CD8+ fractions were prepared only for cases with an additional available PBMC sample. Magnetically labelled cells were depleted on LS columns in a quadroMACS separator, and the flow-through was collected as the purified fraction.

Worth noting for this clone: No cognate antigen has been identified for it. Per-base quality was not reported, and no clone a single base away is much larger than it.

The Qiagen DNeasy kit was used to extract genomic DNA from unsorted PBMCs and from the negatively selected CD4+ and CD8+ fractions. Amplification of TCR beta CDR3 regions was done by immunoSEQ multiplex PCR with primers that anneal to V and J segments. A synthetic immune receptor repertoire was used to minimize amplification bias, and any residual bias was removed computationally once sequencing was done. Concerning the study's data processing: Custom Python scripts were used to quantify repertoire diversity as the Shannon entropy index. Unsorted, CD4+ and CD8+ repertoires were examined separately, except in combined analyses, for which CD4+ and CD8+ sequences were merged in silico. The clones in this table, taken by TCRdb from immuneACCESS, are in-frame only. Not every clone is retained; where verified, under half of the shortfall comes from an unresolved V gene, and the cause of the rest is unknown. That table is the source of V, J and clone size, and D and trimming were worked out from the DNA. This sample lists around 20,000 clones; nearly 90% were detected once. The ten biggest clones cover 0.25% to 0.3% of the sample.

This TCR derives from a human donor with classical Hodgkin lymphoma. The chain joins TRBV7-2 to TRBJ1-1; perhaps TRBD1 is the D gene, with 6 bases matching. The sample consisted of CD4+ T cells from blood. In nucleotide form, the sequence is TGTGCCAGCAGCTTAGCTGCGGGGGCGAACACTGAAGCTTTCTTT. Its translation is CASSLAAGANTEAFF.